The source of this T cell receptor beta chain is a study of blood T cells in healthy people across ages. Points from the study as a whole: Conclusively comparing naive with antigen-experienced cells was impossible with unsorted PBMCs.

Per the germline V gene, CDR1 is SGHRS and CDR2 is YFSETQ. CDR3 length equals 16 residues. Trimming at V came to 3 bases and at J to 4 bases, leaving 8 bases not matched to a gene. Combining a sample-barcoded 5' primer with a J-beta primer mix, a second PCR ran for about 7 to 11 cycles. In TCRdb, the 5' RACE reads were re-called with MiXCR into one record per CDR3 protein. The sample contains 1.5 million to 2 million distinct CDR3 sequences, 40% to 55% of which appear only once. Concerning this clonotype: Its antigen remains unknown.

The chain recombines TRBV5-1 with TRBJ2-3; 10 positions match TRBD1. This sequence was found in a woman aged 40 to 49 in good health. The sequencing input was blood. The CDR3 nucleotides read TGCGCCAGCAGCTCCTCCGGGACAGGGGTAGCAGATACGCAGTATTTT. Protein product: CASSSSGTGVADTQYF.